A single sample is the source of the 15 T cell receptor beta chains below, sequenced in a study of cytomegalovirus exposure and HLA in healthy donors. This PCR relied on a set of 60 Vbeta primers and 13 Jbeta primers. The assay was immunoSEQ multiplex PCR, and TCRdb's table has in-frame clones only and misses some. The table has under 130,000 clones, 77% seen once. Sequencing was performed on PBMCs. All receptors come from a woman aged 40 to 50 in good health and CMV-seropositive.

V gene TRBV15 combines with J gene TRBJ1-6; D ambiguous. The ends were cut back, 5 bases at V and 0 bases at J, with 20 bases in the middle. Germline V gene data show CDR1 as LNHNV and CDR2 as YYDKDF (reference sequence). The CDR3 has 19 amino acids. The CDR3 sequence is CATSSPSLPRGSYNSPLHF. CDR3 DNA: TGTGCCACCAGCTCTCCGAGTTTGCCTCGGGGCTCCTATAATTCACCCCTCCACTTT.

V usage is TRBV14 and J usage is TRBJ1-6, with TRBD1 identical over 8 bases. The CDR3 is 14 residues long. Germline loops: CDR1 SGHDN, CDR2 FVKESK. The ends lost 4 bases at V and 9 bases at J; junction bases unmatched: 5. CDR3 in amino acids: CASSRGQGTSPLHF. The CDR3 DNA reads TGTGCCAGCAGCCGAGGACAGGGCACTTCACCCCTCCACTTT.

This chain joins TRBV6-4 and TRBJ1-6, with 7 bases matching TRBD1. After removal of 6 bases from V and 8 bases from J, the junction contained 13 bases not matched to a gene. Germline V CDR1 and CDR2: MRHNA, SNTAGT. This CDR3 region has 16 residues. Here the CDR3 DNA reads TGTGCCAGCAGAACCGGTGGGACAGAGAGAGATTCACCCCTCCACTTT. It specifies CASRTGGTERDSPLHF.

The chain is built from TRBV4-1 and TRBJ2-3; a possible D gene is TRBD1 (6 bases). The germline V and J ends were trimmed by 2 bases and 2 bases, with 17 bases remaining between them. The CDR3 is 17 amino acids. The germline CDR1 and CDR2 sequences are MGHRA and YSYEKL. In nucleotides, the CDR3 is TGCGCCAGCAGCCAACTAGGTGGGGGCGGCTACACAGATACGCAGTATTTT. Its translation: CASSQLGGGGYTDTQYF.

This clone was seen only a few times. The V call is TRBV7-8, the J call TRBJ1-1; TRBD1 matches at 8 bases. Germline CDR1 SGHVS, CDR2 FQNEAQ. The ends lost 5 bases at V and 2 bases at J; junction bases unmatched: 7. The CDR3 sequence is 15 residues long. The CDR3 DNA reads as TGTGCCAGCAGCCCCCGACAGGGGCCCAACACTGAAGCTTTCTTT. The encoded protein is CASSPRQGPNTEAFF.

The chain uses TRBV25-1 and TRBJ1-2; 8 bases fit TRBD1. Germline V lookup: CDR1 MGHDK, CDR2 SYGVNS. J gave up 0 bases and V 6 bases, and 3 bases lay outside the gene matches. This CDR3 has 14 amino acids. Here the CDR3 reads CASRETGANYGYTF. CDR3 sequence (DNA): TGTGCCAGCAGGGAGACAGGGGCTAACTATGGCTACACCTTC.

This clone occurred a few times. This rearrangement joins TRBV2 to TRBJ1-5; weak D call: TRBD1 (5 bases). The CDR3 contains 15 residues. V was clipped by 1 base and J by 4 bases, with 11 bases between them. Germline V lookup: CDR1 SNHLY, CDR2 FYNNEI. This chain's CDR3 is CASSEGVGPNQPQHF. In nucleotides, the CDR3 is TGTGCCAGCAGTGAAGGGGTGGGGCCTAATCAGCCCCAGCATTTT. Variable domain in full (rest from reference TRBV2 and TRBJ1-5): EPEVTQTPSHQVTQMGQEVILRCVPISNHLYFYWYRQILGQKVEFLVSFYNNEISEKSEIFDDQFSVERPDGSNFTLKIRSTKLEDSAMYFCASSEGVGPNQPQHFGDGTRLSIL.

In its sample, this clone ranks as medium-sized. CDR3 loop: CASRPGDLWNTEAFF. In nucleotides, the CDR3 is TGTGCCAGCAGACCCGGTGATCTTTGGAACACTGAAGCTTTCTTT. The chain links TRBV5-4 to TRBJ1-1; no clear D gene. From germline, CDR1 is SGHNT and CDR2 YYREEE (reference sequence). The CDR3 is 15 amino acids. V was clipped by 5 bases and J by 1 base, with 15 bases between them.

The gene calls are TRBV6-1 and TRBJ2-7, with D perhaps matching TRBD2 (7 bases). V lost 2 bases and J lost 2, with 22 bases in between. The CDR3 runs 18 residues. CDR1 and CDR2 from the germline V gene are MNHNS and SASEGT. The CDR3 DNA follows: TGTGCCAGCAGTGAAAGGGGGGACCGGGACTACATCACCTACGAGCAGTACTTC. Translating it yields CASSERGDRDYITYEQYF.

This rearrangement joins TRBV5-5 to TRBJ2-1, with D perhaps TRBD2 (5 bases). The germline V and J ends were trimmed by 5 bases and 5 bases, with 17 bases remaining between them. The germline CDR1 and CDR2 sequences are SGHKS and YYEKEE (reference sequence). The CDR3 sequence is 15 residues long. CDR3 protein: CASRYWGEIHNEQFF. The DNA for the CDR3 is TGTGCCAGCAGGTACTGGGGAGAGATCCACAATGAGCAGTTCTTC.

J is TRBJ1-2 and V is TRBV9; D is perhaps TRBD1 (5 bases). V was cut by 6 bases and J by 4 bases, with 22 bases left in between. The CDR3 length is 16 residues. Germline CDR1 and CDR2: SGDLS and YYNGEE. In nucleotides, the CDR3 is TGTGCCAGCACCCGTAGGGGTGGCAGCTTAATCTATGGCTACACCTTC. This translates into CASTRRGGSLIYGYTF. Full variable domain (outside the CDR3, taken from reference TRBV9 and TRBJ1-2): DSGVTQTPKHLITATGQRVTLRCSPRSGDLSVYWYQQSLDQGLQFLIQYYNGEERAKGNILERFSAQQFPDLHSELNLSSLELGDSALYFCASTRRGGSLIYGYTFGSGTRLTVV.

V and J are TRBV15 and TRBJ2-5, with TRBD2 matching over 9 bases. Germline values: CDR1 LNHNV, CDR2 YYDKDF (reference sequence). CDR3 size: 16 residues. V was clipped by 1 base and J by 4 bases; unmatched bases: 7. The CDR3 DNA is TGTGCCACCAGCAGAGGCCCTAGCGGGGACTCAGAGACCCAGTACTTC. Protein product: CATSRGPSGDSETQYF.

The chain recombines TRBV7-8 with TRBJ1-2; D remains unclear. Germline V lookup: CDR1 SGHVS, CDR2 FQNEAQ. V lost 5 bases and J 2 bases, leaving 6 bases between the germline ends. CDR3 size: 12 residues. The CDR3 DNA reads as TGTGCCAGCAGCCCGGGAAACTATGGCTACACCTTC. This sequence encodes CASSPGNYGYTF.

V usage is TRBV5-1 and J usage is TRBJ2-3; TRBD2 might be the D (5 bases). Germline CDR1 SGHRS, CDR2 YFSETQ. Trimming removed 3 bases at V and 1 base at J, with 9 bases between. The CDR3 contains 14 residues. The CDR3: CASSSLEGTDTQYF. The DNA of the CDR3 is TGCGCCAGCAGCTCCCTGGAGGGCACAGATACGCAGTATTTT.

This chain links TRBV4-3 with TRBJ2-1, with 14 bases fitting TRBD2. Germline CDR1 LGHNA, CDR2 YSLEER. The V segment lost 4 bases and the J segment 0 bases; nucleotides outside the gene matches: 2. The CDR3 loop spans 17 amino acids. CDR3: CASSRGTSGGSYNEQFF. The DNA for the CDR3 is TGCGCCAGCAGCCGCGGGACTAGCGGGGGCTCCTACAATGAGCAGTTCTTC.